Presented here are 18 T cell receptor beta chains from one specimen sequenced in a study of T cell changes during pregnancy in multiple sclerosis. TCRdb's table, derived via immunoSEQ multiplex PCR, lists solely in-frame clones and lacks some. The sample lists around 68,000 clones, 91% occurring once. Sequenced here: peripheral blood, sampled in the third trimester of pregnancy. The receptors come from a female donor in good health, enrolled as a control in a pregnancy study.

The chain couples TRBV11-2 to TRBJ1-1; TRBD1 agrees at 7 bases. J lost 3 bases, V lost 3 bases, and 1 base had no gene match. The CDR3 loop spans 13 amino acids. The V gene's germline CDR1 is SGHAT and CDR2 FQNNGV. The CDR3 sequence is CASSFDRDTEAFF. The CDR3 nucleotides read TGTGCCAGCAGCTTTGACAGGGACACTGAAGCTTTCTTT. The entire variable domain, with the rest obtained from reference TRBV11-2 and TRBJ1-1, is as follows: EAGVAQSPRYKIIEKRQSVAFWCNPISGHATLYWYQQILGQGPKLLIQFQNNGVVDDSQLPKDRFSAERLKGVDSTLKIQPAKLEDSAVYLCASSFDRDTEAFFGQGTRLTVV.

The genes are TRBV19 and TRBJ1-2; 10 bases line up with TRBD1. J was trimmed by 4 bases and V by 3 bases; bases with no gene match: 5. The CDR3 is made up of 15 amino acids. Germline V gene sequence: CDR1 LNHDA, CDR2 SQIVND (reference sequence). In DNA, the CDR3 is TGTGCCAGTAGTATTGGACAGGGGGGTAGCTATGGCTACACCTTC. This sequence encodes CASSIGQGGSYGYTF.

V is TRBV11-3 and J is TRBJ2-7; D is possibly TRBD1 (6 bases). Trimming shortened V by 2 bases and J by 0 bases, and 11 bases separated the two germline ends. The CDR3 contains 15 residues. The V gene's germline CDR1 is SGHNT and CDR2 YENEEA. Written as DNA, the CDR3 is TGTGCCAGCAGCTTAATGACAGGCAGCTCCTACGAGCAGTACTTC. Its translation: CASSLMTGSSYEQYF.

CDR3 residues: CASSDTRQGETQYF. DNA for the CDR3: TGTGCCAGCAGTGACACCCGACAGGGAGAGACCCAGTACTTC. The chain uses TRBV6-4 and TRBJ2-5; TRBD1 agrees at 7 bases. CDR1 MRHNA and CDR2 SNTAGT come from the germline V gene. This CDR3 has 14 residues. V lost 2 bases, J lost 4 bases, and 4 bases stayed unmatched.

This clone came up once. The rearrangement joins TRBV5-4 to TRBJ2-7, with 9 positions matching TRBD1. The germline gives CDR1 SGHNT, CDR2 YYREEE (reference sequence). This CDR3 is 15 amino acids long. J lost 7 bases, V lost 2 bases, and 10 bases had no gene match. CDR3 sequence: CASSLDPGQGWEQYF. As DNA, the CDR3 is TGTGCCAGCAGCTTAGATCCGGGACAGGGCTGGGAGCAGTACTTC.

This clone came up a few times. The chain recombines TRBV5-1 with TRBJ2-5; 7 bases are a match to TRBD2. The CDR3 length is 15 residues. Trimming at V came to 4 bases and at J to 2 bases, leaving 8 bases not matched to a gene. CDR1 is SGHRS and CDR2 is YFSETQ in the germline V gene. The DNA for the CDR3 is TGCGCCAGCAGCGCCGTGGCGGGGGATCAAGAGACCCAGTACTTC. The encoded protein is CASSAVAGDQETQYF. Together with reference TRBV5-1 and TRBJ2-5, the CDR3 gives the full variable domain: KAGVTQTPRYLIKTRGQQVTLSCSPISGHRSVSWYQQTPGQGLQFLFEYFSETQRNKGNFPGRFSGRQFSNSRSEMNVSTLELGDSALYLCASSAVAGDQETQYFGPGTRLLVL.

The chain joins TRBV28 to TRBJ2-1; 10 bases fit TRBD2. The CDR3 has 16 amino acids. Trimming cost V 7 bases and J 4 bases; bases outside gene matches: 10. Germline assignment: CDR1 MDHEN and CDR2 SYDVKM. The CDR3 DNA reads TGTGCCAGCACCCCAAGACTAGCGGGTTTGTACAATGAGCAGTTCTTC. Its translation: CASTPRLAGLYNEQFF.

The chain couples TRBV13 to TRBJ2-5; possible D gene TRBD2, 6 bases. Germline assignment: CDR1 PRHDT and CDR2 FYEKMQ (reference sequence). Trimming removed 4 bases at V and 2 bases at J, with 17 bases between. The CDR3 spans 16 residues. DNA of the CDR3: TGTGCCAGCAGCTCCCGCCCTGGGACTTATCAAGAGACCCAGTACTTC. This sequence encodes CASSSRPGTYQETQYF.

The V gene is TRBV29-1, the J gene TRBJ2-5; possibly TRBD2 for D (5 bases). The better agreement between TRBJ2-7 and the DNA end casts doubt on the J call. Per the germline V gene, CDR1 is SQVTM and CDR2 is ANQGSEA. This CDR3 spans 14 amino acids. As DNA, the CDR3 is TGCAGCGTTGAAGATTTGGGGAGAGTCCACGAGCAGTACTTC. Its protein is CSVEDLGRVHEQYF.

This clone appeared a few times. This sequence joins TRBV11-2 and TRBJ1-1, with 11 bases that match TRBD1. This CDR3 region has 12 residues. CDR1 is SGHAT, CDR2 FQNNGV, per germline. V lost 4 bases, J lost 11 bases, and 3 bases stayed unmatched. The CDR3 sequence: CASSWDRGEAFF. CDR3 DNA: TGTGCCAGCAGCTGGGACAGGGGGGAGGCTTTCTTT.

V and J are TRBV7-6 and TRBJ2-1, with 9 bases fitting TRBD2. V lost 5 bases to trimming and J lost 7 bases; unmatched junction nucleotides: 9. CDR1 is SGHVS and CDR2 is FNYEAQ in the germline V gene. The CDR3 has 15 residues. The DNA of the CDR3 is TGTGCCAGCAGCCCGATTCGCGGGAGGGTAAATGAGCAGTTCTTC. This translates into CASSPIRGRVNEQFF.

V and J are TRBV30 and TRBJ1-5, with D hard to call. The CDR3 has 15 residues. CDR1 and CDR2 (germline): GTSNPN, SVGIG (reference sequence). V lost 5 bases and J lost 5, with 19 bases in between. The CDR3 protein is CAWRNKGRADQPQHF. The CDR3 DNA sequence: TGTGCCTGGCGAAATAAGGGTAGAGCGGATCAGCCCCAGCATTTT.

V and J are TRBV7-2 and TRBJ2-7; possible D gene TRBD1, 5 bases. Trimming stripped 5 bases from V and 0 bases from J, with 8 bases between. The CDR3 is made up of 13 amino acids. CDR1 is SGHTA and CDR2 is FQGNSA in the germline V gene. The CDR3 reads CASSPDSSYEQYF. The CDR3 nucleotides read TGTGCCAGCAGCCCAGACAGCTCCTACGAGCAGTACTTC.

V and J are TRBV4-1 and TRBJ2-5, with D tentatively TRBD1 (6 bases). The CDR3 runs 13 residues. Germline loops: CDR1 MGHRA, CDR2 YSYEKL. The V gene lost 3 bases and the J gene lost 4 bases, with 9 bases spanning the gap. This CDR3 is CASSQVGAETQYF. In nucleotides, the CDR3 is TGCGCCAGCAGCCAGGTGGGGGCAGAGACCCAGTACTTC.

The CDR3 is CASSPQTGPFYEQYF. In nucleotides, the CDR3 is TGTGCCAGCAGCCCCCAGACAGGGCCGTTTTACGAGCAGTACTTC. This chain connects TRBV6-5 to TRBJ2-7, with 7 positions matching TRBD1. The germline CDR1 and CDR2 sequences are MNHEY and SVGAGI. Unmatched junction bases numbered 12, after V lost 6 bases and J lost 4 bases. The CDR3 loop spans 15 amino acids.

This chain joins TRBV5-5 and TRBJ2-3; 14 nucleotides agree with TRBD2. This CDR3 comprises 17 residues. Germline V gene data show CDR1 as SGHKS and CDR2 as YYEKEE (reference sequence). Trimming removed 4 bases from V and 2 bases from J; junction bases left unmatched: 6. DNA for the CDR3: TGTGCCAGCAGCCGGACTAGCGGGGGGCGAGCCACAGATACGCAGTATTTT. Residues: CASSRTSGGRATDTQYF. Complete variable domain (other parts from reference TRBV5-5 and TRBJ2-3): DAGVTQSPTHLIKTRGQQVTLRCSPISGHKSVSWYQQVLGQGPQFIFQYYEKEERGRGNFPDRFSARQFPNYSSELNVNALLLGDSALYLCASSRTSGGRATDTQYFGPGTRLTVL.

The rearrangement joins TRBV30 to TRBJ1-5; D uncertain. The V gene's germline CDR1 is GTSNPN and CDR2 SVGIG (reference sequence). The V gene lost 0 bases and the J gene lost 0 bases, with 6 bases spanning the gap. This CDR3 comprises 14 residues. The CDR3 loop reads CAWSVGYSNQPQHF. The CDR3 DNA follows: TGTGCCTGGAGTGTCGGTTATAGCAATCAGCCCCAGCATTTT.

The genes are TRBV18 and TRBJ2-7; TRBD2 matches 8 bases. The CDR3 has 15 amino acids. Germline V gene sequence: CDR1 KGHSH, CDR2 LQKENI. V was clipped by 0 bases and J by 6 bases; unmatched bases: 7. The CDR3 DNA sequence: TGTGCCAGCTCACCACCCAGCGGGAGAAAGGGCGAGCAGTACTTC. It specifies CASSPPSGRKGEQYF.